Shown below are 13 T cell receptor beta chains from a single sample sequenced in a study of T cells in Graves' hyperthyroidism and ophthalmopathy. Amplified TCR beta CDR3 regions derived from RNA transcripts. The HTBI primer set drove a first-round RT-PCR of the TCR CDR3. A single record per CDR3 protein comes from TCRdb applying MiXCR to the multiplex PCR reads. The sample carries over 700,000 distinct CDR3 sequences, around 40% recorded once. Specimen: blood. The receptor source for this set is a woman aged 40 to 49 with Graves' hyperthyroidism.

V and J are TRBV7-9 and TRBJ2-2, with a tentative D call TRBD1 (6 bases). Per germline, CDR1 SEHNR and CDR2 FQNEAQ (reference sequence). The CDR3 totals 14 residues. Trimming pared 4 bases from V and 9 bases from J, leaving 15 bases between. The CDR3 coding sequence is TGTGCCAGCAGCTCCTCCGGACAGCGGAGGGAGCTGTTTTTT. It codes for CASSSSGQRRELFF.

This chain connects TRBV10-2 to TRBJ2-3; D not certain. V lost 2 bases, J lost 2 bases, and 17 bases lay in between. The germline gives CDR1 WSHSY, CDR2 SAAADI. This CDR3 spans 17 amino acids. CDR3 region: CASSEISRARVTDTQYF. The CDR3 nucleotides are TGCGCCAGCAGTGAGATCTCCCGGGCCCGTGTCACAGATACGCAGTATTTT.

This chain joins TRBV12-3 or TRBV12-4 and TRBJ1-1, with no clear D. The CDR3 has 13 amino acids. Trimming removed 6 bases from V and 6 bases from J, with 14 bases in between. Here the CDR3 DNA reads TGTGCCAGCAGCAGCCGGGGTAGCGCTGAAGCTTTCTTT. Its translation is CASSSRGSAEAFF.

J is TRBJ1-2 and V is TRBV4-3, with 9 bases lining up with TRBD1. Germline lookup yields CDR1 LGHNA and CDR2 YSLEER. Trimming cost V 2 bases and J 8 bases; bases outside gene matches: 6. The CDR3 is 14 amino acids. CDR3 DNA sequence: TGCGCCAGCAGCCAAACGACAGGGGGAGGCGGCTACACCTTC. Translated: CASSQTTGGGGYTF.

This clonotype has at least ten counts. This rearrangement joins TRBV20-1 to TRBJ1-1; tentative D call: TRBD1 (6 bases). The germline CDR1 and CDR2 sequences are DFQATT and SNEGSKA (reference sequence). The CDR3 is 11 amino acids. Trimming pared 6 bases from V and 3 bases from J, leaving 8 bases between. The CDR3 spells CSASGDTEAFF. The CDR3, as DNA: TGCAGTGCCTCAGGGGACACTGAAGCTTTCTTT.

As regards this clonotype: One base away lies a much larger clone, so this may be a sequencing read error. This chain uses TRBV19 with TRBJ2-6; tentative D call: TRBD2 (5 bases). Germline V gene data show CDR1 as LNHDA and CDR2 as SQIVND (reference sequence). CDR3 length: 16 amino acids. V lost 5 bases to trimming and J lost 4 bases, with 15 bases between them. CDR3 nucleotides: TGTGCCAGTAGTTCATCGGGGAAAGAGGGGGCCAACGTCCTGACTTTC. It is translated as CASSSSGKEGANVLTF.

About this clonotype itself: At one end the junction does not follow the germline gene, possibly because of a read error. CDR3 sequence reads: CVSRQTLTF. Here the CDR3 DNA reads TGCGTCAGCCGCCAAACCCTGACTTTC. The V call is TRBV10-2, the J call TRBJ2-6; no firm D call. From germline, CDR1 is WSHSY and CDR2 SAAADI. This CDR3 spans 9 amino acids.

As regards this clonotype: Because the CDR3 is missing its conserved closing phenylalanine or tryptophan, this is likely a read error. The chain uses TRBV29-1 and TRBJ2-5; D not certain. This CDR3 comprises 14 residues. CDR1 is SQVTM, CDR2 ANQGSEA, per germline. Between the trimmed V and J ends, which lost 4 bases and 4 bases, there was a span of 16 bases. The CDR3 nucleotides read TGCAGCGTTGCAATTTCGGACCGGAGAGAGACCCAGTACCTC. Translating gives CSVAISDRRETQYL.

This clonotype showed up many times. The chain is built from TRBV20-1 and TRBJ2-6; perhaps TRBD2 as D (6 bases). CDR1 and CDR2 (germline): DFQATT, SNEGSKA (reference sequence). This CDR3 has 15 residues. Trimming took off 6 bases at V and 2 bases at J, with 14 bases between the two ends. The CDR3 loop reads CSAPLEGTGANVLTF. The CDR3 region has the DNA TGCAGTGCCCCCCTGGAGGGGACTGGGGCCAACGTCCTGACTTTC.

This clonotype showed up many times. CDR3: CASWAGELFF. The CDR3 DNA is TGTGCCAGTTGGGCCGGGGAGCTGTTTTTT. V usage is TRBV19 and J usage is TRBJ2-2; D is undetermined. Trimming took 8 bases from V and 6 from J, leaving 4 bases between them. The germline V gene encodes CDR1 LNHDA and CDR2 SQIVND (reference sequence). The CDR3 covers 10 residues.

V gene TRBV7-6 combines with J gene TRBJ2-7, with a possible D match to TRBD2 (6 bases). Germline lookup yields CDR1 SGHVS and CDR2 FNYEAQ. V gave up 5 bases and J gave up 6 bases, with 20 bases separating them. This CDR3 region has 15 residues. The CDR3 nucleotides read TGTGCCAGCAGCCAATATGCGGGTGCCGGGGGCGAGCAGTACTTC. Translating gives CASSQYAGAGGEQYF.

As to this clonotype: A much larger clone differs by one base, so this may be a read error. CDR3 sequence: CASSEGGVVRSEAFF. CDR3 coding DNA: TGTGCCAGCAGTGAGGGGGGGGTCGTGAGGTCTGAAGCTTTCTTT. The V call is TRBV6-1, the J call TRBJ1-1; D might be TRBD1 (5 bases). CDR3 length equals 15 residues. Trimming removed 3 bases at V and 6 bases at J, with 17 bases between. Germline V gene lookup returns CDR1 MNHNS and CDR2 SASEGT.

This clonotype occurred many times. The J gene is TRBJ1-5, the V gene TRBV2; 8 bases map to TRBD1. CDR1 and CDR2 from the germline V gene are SNHLY and FYNNEI. After removal of 5 bases from V and 6 bases from J, the junction contained 9 bases not matched to a gene. This CDR3 spans 15 amino acids. CDR3: CASSYAGQGSQPQHF. The CDR3 nucleotides are TGTGCCAGCAGTTATGCTGGACAGGGAAGTCAGCCCCAGCATTTT.